The source of this T cell receptor (beta chain) is a study of Ad26.COV2.S vaccination and SARS-CoV-2 variants. Across the whole study: The trial was COV1001 and the donor's arm was Ad26.COV2.S. The authors gave Ad26.COV2.S intramuscularly, either once or twice 56 days apart.

V was shortened by 0 bases and J by 8 bases, with 7 bases between the two germline ends. This CDR3 contains 12 residues. Per the germline V gene, CDR1 is SNHLY and CDR2 is FYNNEI. Documented treatment: about 20 received Ad26.COV2.S at low or high dose, single or two shots; about five received placebo; per-sample allocation not given. Following the first vaccine or placebo injection, samples were taken on day 63. It was Wuhan-strain SARS-CoV-2 spike that the Ad26 vaccine vector expressed. The assay was immunoSEQ multiplex PCR, and TCRdb's table has in-frame clones only and misses some. The table lists over 250,000 clones, over 75% of them singletons.

The sequences come from peripheral blood, collected in a trial of Ad26.COV2.S vaccine versus placebo. The chain employs TRBV2 and TRBJ1-2; D is ambiguous. The receptor's source is a person aged 18 to 59 who received the Ad26.COV2.S COVID-19 vaccine or a placebo. The CDR3 here is CASSEAGLGYTF. DNA of the CDR3: TGTGCCAGCAGTGAAGCCGGGTTGGGCTACACCTTC. The full variable domain, with the rest looked up from reference TRBV2 and TRBJ1-2, is EPEVTQTPSHQVTQMGQEVILRCVPISNHLYFYWYRQILGQKVEFLVSFYNNEISEKSEIFDDQFSVERPDGSNFTLKIRSTKLEDSAMYFCASSEAGLGYTFGSGTRLTVV.